This is a list of T cell receptor beta chains from one sample in a study of shared T cell receptors in the human thymus. Repertoires were generated with immunoSEQ multiplex PCR, while TCRdb's copy carries only in-frame clones and drops some. The data show roughly 710,000 clones, with 70% to 90% seen just once and around 0.0094% held by the top ten. These same records also appear under a second study, on human thymus T cells.

The sequenced sample was thymocytes. All receptors come from a girl younger than two with a congenital heart defect. Each CDR3 is given with its conserved first and last residue. Fields, in order: V gene, CDR3 protein.

TRBV5-6,CASSLRHGATGELFF
TRBV18,CASSPGRANYGYTF
TRBV5-8,CASSSPRGNQFF
TRBV14,CASSSADRAHEKLFF
TRBV7-9,CASSEGRTEAFF
TRBV14,CASSQDGDRAYEQYF
TRBV10-2,CASSESLAGIPYEQYF
TRBV18,CASSPPAFTQYF
TRBV5-1,CASSVDRGRSFNTEAFF
TRBV14,CASSRGRWDRGLFSYNSPLHF
TRBV4-1,CASSQDPPRTGGGANTEAFF
TRBV5-1,CASSRRRNTIYF
TRBV25-1,CASSERGTSGGSNEQFF
TRBV27,CASMSSYEQYF
TRBV10-3,CASNAGTGPLSGRAPLHF
TRBV7-9,CASSLTDYEQYF
TRBV11-2,CASSLAVGQGNFNEQFF
TRBV5-6,CASSLKDTQGLSNQPQHF
TRBV7-2,CASSLGGSGGVPTQETQYF
TRBV5-6,CASSPSAGSSYNEQFF
TRBV19,CASSAGYEQYF
TRBV4-1,CASSQELFWAANSQPQHF
TRBV7-2,CASSLVGGAGQPQHF
TRBV28,CASNQGPFYNSPLHF
TRBV9,CASSVTSWDFPDTQYF
TRBV7-2,CASSFGINTEAFF
TRBV5-1,CASSLLLAEETQYF
TRBV6-5,CASSWDSFSYNEQFF
TRBV16,CASSPSDIPGQGFRIYGYTF
TRBV6-1,CASSETYRGLNTEAFF
TRBV4-1,CASSQEGGQTVSGEQYF
TRBV30,CAWRDRPKSGELFF
TRBV4-1,CASTPPGNYGYTF
TRBV28,CASSSTDRNNSPLHF
TRBV4-1,CASSQVWGPGQGAEQYF
TRBV19,CASSTWGLAGLGSYNEQFF
TRBV18,CASSPGTSGGGRYF
TRBV28,CASSPAGGGYTF
TRBV7-9,CASSSETGQETQYF
TRBV6-4,CASRFRQGVEGEQFF
TRBV28,CASSRPKGGGFEAFF